This T cell receptor beta chain was sequenced in a study of cytomegalovirus exposure and HLA in healthy donors. PCR was performed using 60 Vbeta and 13 Jbeta primers. Sequenced by immunoSEQ multiplex PCR; TCRdb stores in-frame clones only, minus some. The data show 100,000 or so clones, 60% to 80% seen once. The study, taken as a whole, reports: According to reports, the classifier identified cytomegalovirus status with high specificity and sensitivity. Researchers catalogued roughly 170 TCR beta chains as cytomegalovirus-associated.

About this clone itself: No antigen is known for it.

V lost 0 bases and J lost 5, with 10 bases in between. The CDR3 covers 14 residues. Per germline, CDR1 KGHSH and CDR2 LQKENI. The origin of this receptor is a human donor in good health. Sequenced input: PBMCs. The gene calls are TRBV18 and TRBJ2-5; a weak D match, TRBD2 (6 bases). CDR3 residues: CASSPPGLRETQYF. Here the CDR3 DNA reads TGTGCCAGCTCACCACCCGGACTAAGGGAGACCCAGTACTTC.